A single sample is the source of the 19 T cell receptor beta chains below, sequenced in a study of blood T cell repertoires in COVID-19 (dated by TCRdb to the early 2020s). Libraries came from the immunoSEQ multiplex PCR assay. In its TCRdb copy, this immuneACCESS table keeps in-frame sequences only and misses some clones. Where compared with another copy, unresolved V genes explain less than half of these, and the others have no known cause. The sample includes roughly 68,000 clones, with 88% observed a single time. Of the sample, roughly 28% falls within the top ten clones. The specimen was peripheral blood. The receptors originated from a man in his fifties or sixties with acute or convalescent COVID-19.

The J gene is TRBJ1-1, the V gene TRBV5-1; 7 bases align to TRBD1. The germline V gene encodes CDR1 SGHRS and CDR2 YFSETQ. Trimming at V came to 4 bases and at J to 4 bases, leaving 4 bases not matched to a gene. The CDR3 sequence is 13 residues long. This CDR3 reads CASSVQGSTEAFF. DNA for the CDR3: TGCGCCAGCAGCGTACAGGGGAGCACTGAAGCTTTCTTT.

V and J are TRBV11-2 and TRBJ1-6; tentative D call: TRBD1 (5 bases). The V gene lost 1 base and the J gene lost 6 bases, with 7 bases spanning the gap. Germline CDR1 reads SGHAT; CDR2 reads FQNNGV. This CDR3 region has 14 residues. The CDR3 loop is CASSLGQLNSPLHF. The CDR3 nucleotides are TGTGCCAGCAGCTTAGGACAGCTTAATTCACCCCTCCACTTT.

This rearrangement joins TRBV6-5 to TRBJ1-2; TRBD1 matches at 7 bases. The V segment lost 2 bases and the J segment 3 bases; nucleotides outside the gene matches: 6. The CDR3 sequence is 15 residues long. Germline V CDR1 and CDR2: MNHEY, SVGAGI. CDR3 nucleotide sequence: TGTGCCAGCAGTTACCAAACAGGGGTCGACTATGGCTACACCTTC. This gives the protein CASSYQTGVDYGYTF.

The chain carries TRBV19 and TRBJ1-2, with 10 nucleotides matching TRBD1. The CDR3 totals 13 residues. The ends lost 5 bases at V and 7 bases at J; junction bases unmatched: 4. The germline V gene encodes CDR1 LNHDA and CDR2 SQIVND (reference sequence). The CDR3 is CASSARDRGGYTF. For the CDR3, the DNA is TGTGCCAGTAGTGCACGGGACAGGGGTGGCTACACCTTC.

This clone was counted once. The CDR3 protein is CASSLTTGTNTGELFF. The CDR3 DNA reads as TGCGCCAGCAGCTTAACGACAGGGACGAACACCGGGGAGCTGTTTTTT. The chain has TRBV5-1 and TRBJ2-2, with 7 nucleotides matching TRBD1. This CDR3 has 16 amino acids. The germline CDR1 and CDR2 sequences are SGHRS and YFSETQ. V was clipped by 2 bases and J by 0 bases; unmatched bases: 4.

The V call is TRBV7-9, the J call TRBJ2-7; D is unresolved. The germline V gene has CDR1 SEHNR and CDR2 FQNEAQ (reference sequence). The CDR3 sequence is 15 residues long. V dropped 4 bases and J dropped 1 base, with 14 bases sitting between them. CDR3 residues: CASSSVLAGSYEQYF. The CDR3 DNA reads as TGTGCCAGCAGCTCCGTGTTAGCTGGATCCTACGAGCAGTACTTC.

Concerning this clone itself: The same CDR3 also results from other DNA sequences found in this sample. The chain carries TRBV5-1 and TRBJ2-7; 8 bases are shared with TRBD1. The CDR3 totals 14 residues. J was trimmed by 1 base and V by 4 bases; bases with no gene match: 4. Germline V gene lookup returns CDR1 SGHRS and CDR2 YFSETQ. The chain's CDR3 is CASSGGTGSYEQYF. The CDR3 nucleotides read TGCGCCAGCAGCGGTGGGACAGGTTCCTACGAGCAGTACTTC.

The V gene is TRBV12-3 or TRBV12-4, the J gene TRBJ1-5; D is unresolved. There are 13 residues in the CDR3. V lost 8 bases and J 5 bases, leaving 13 bases between the germline ends. DNA of the CDR3: TGTGCCAGCGGCCTTTTTCCTGATCAGCCCCAGCATTTT. This codes for CASGLFPDQPQHF.

The V and J genes are TRBV13 and TRBJ1-1; D perhaps matches TRBD1 (6 bases). This CDR3 comprises 15 residues. The V end lost 4 bases, the J end lost 1 base, and 13 bases lay between the germline ends. Germline V gene data show CDR1 as PRHDT and CDR2 as FYEKMQ (reference sequence). CDR3 protein: CASSSPRTENTEAFF. Written as DNA, the CDR3 is TGTGCCAGCAGCTCACCTAGGACAGAGAACACTGAAGCTTTCTTT.

V is TRBV5-1 and J is TRBJ2-7; 7 bases line up with TRBD2. V shed 3 bases and J 3 bases; nucleotides not matched to a gene: 3. The CDR3 is 13 residues long. Germline-derived CDR1 and CDR2 are SGHRS and YFSETQ. CDR3 nucleotides: TGCGCCAGCAGCTCGCCGGGGGGCTACGAGCAGTACTTC. Protein product: CASSSPGGYEQYF.

J is TRBJ1-2 and V is TRBV13; TRBD1 agrees at 8 bases. The J segment lost 1 base and the V segment lost 5 bases, leaving 6 bases of the junction unmatched. The CDR3 is made up of 15 amino acids. The V gene's germline CDR1 is PRHDT and CDR2 FYEKMQ (reference sequence). The CDR3 reads CASSPQGANNYGYTF. For the CDR3, the DNA is TGTGCCAGCAGCCCCCAGGGGGCTAATAACTATGGCTACACCTTC. The full variable domain, completed using reference TRBV13 and TRBJ1-2, is AAGVIQSPRHLIKEKRETATLKCYPIPRHDTVYWYQQGPGQDPQFLISFYEKMQSDKGSIPDRFSAQQFSDYHSELNMSSLELGDSALYFCASSPQGANNYGYTFGSGTRLTVV.

The chain combines TRBV5-1 with TRBJ1-5; TRBD1 matches 10 bases. The CDR3 extends over 15 amino acids. With V trimmed by 4 bases and J by 3 bases, 4 bases remained unmatched. The germline gives CDR1 SGHRS, CDR2 YFSETQ. The CDR3 DNA reads as TGCGCCAGCAGCAAAGGGACAGGGGACAATCAGCCCCAGCATTTT. Translated: CASSKGTGDNQPQHF.

V and J are TRBV24-1 and TRBJ1-6, with a tentative D call TRBD1 (5 bases). This CDR3 is 17 amino acids long. Trimming took off 4 bases at V and 3 bases at J, with 15 bases between the two ends. Germline V gene sequence: CDR1 KGHDR, CDR2 SFDVKD. Written as DNA, the CDR3 is TGTGCCACCAGTGAGCGGGGACGGCTGAACTATAATTCACCCCTCCACTTT. Its translation: CATSERGRLNYNSPLHF.

Only a few counts were recorded for this clone. This chain connects TRBV20-1 to TRBJ2-1; D is uncertain. Per germline, CDR1 DFQATT and CDR2 SNEGSKA (reference sequence). V was shortened by 6 bases and J by 4 bases, with 7 bases between the two germline ends. This CDR3 has 11 residues. DNA for the CDR3: TGCAGTGCCCAAACTTACAATGAGCAGTTCTTC. This sequence encodes CSAQTYNEQFF.

The CDR3 reads CASSLGQNNSPLHF. The CDR3 DNA is TGTGCCAGCAGCCTGGGACAGAATAATTCACCCCTCCACTTT. The chain recombines TRBV9 with TRBJ1-6, with 7 bases lining up with TRBD1. Germline-derived CDR1 and CDR2 are SGDLS and YYNGEE. With 4 bases clipped from V and 5 bases from J, the junction kept 3 bases outside the gene matches. The CDR3 contains 14 residues.

The chain couples TRBV12-3 or TRBV12-4 to TRBJ2-5; 7 nucleotides line up with TRBD1. The J segment lost 4 bases and the V segment lost 5 bases, leaving 4 bases of the junction unmatched. The CDR3 sequence is 13 residues long. CDR3 coding DNA: TGTGCCAGCAGTGGGGGACAGCCAGAGACCCAGTACTTC. It specifies CASSGGQPETQYF.

The chain couples TRBV6-5 to TRBJ1-1, with a possible D match to TRBD1 (6 bases). The ends were cut back, 3 bases at V and 3 bases at J, with 8 bases in the middle. CDR3 size: 13 residues. Germline-derived CDR1 and CDR2 are MNHEY and SVGAGI. The CDR3 coding sequence is TGTGCCAGCAGTTATAACAGGGACACTGAAGCTTTCTTT. Its translation: CASSYNRDTEAFF.

The V and J genes are TRBV19 and TRBJ2-7; D is perhaps TRBD1 (5 bases). The CDR3 consists of 14 residues. Germline V gives CDR1 LNHDA, CDR2 SQIVND (reference sequence). V lost 4 bases and J lost 2, with 12 bases in between. CDR3 DNA sequence: TGTGCCAGTAGTACGGACATGAAGCCCTACGAGCAGTACTTC. This translates into CASSTDMKPYEQYF.

The chain joins TRBV12-5 to TRBJ2-5, with 8 bases lining up with TRBD1. After removal of 1 base from V and 3 bases from J, the junction contained 7 bases not matched to a gene. The CDR3 length is 16 residues. Germline V CDR1 and CDR2: LGHNT, FRNRAP. The CDR3 coding sequence is TGTGCTAGTGGTTTGGCAGACAGGGGCCCTGAAGAGACCCAGTACTTC. Protein: CASGLADRGPEETQYF.